The following is a T cell receptor beta chain sequence with its context. Generated by immunoSEQ multiplex PCR, the TCRdb table keeps only in-frame clones and is missing some. This sample has under 250,000 clones, with approximately 81% found just once. This record comes from a study of blood T cell repertoires in COVID-19. V trimming: 0 bases; J trimming: 6 bases; junction bases outside the gene matches: 1. Germline CDR1 reads SGHTA; CDR2 reads FQGNSA. CDR3 length: 14 amino acids. Input material: peripheral blood. The chain combines TRBV7-2 with TRBJ2-2; 7 bases align to TRBD1. This sequence was found in a woman aged 60-75 years who had recovered from COVID-19. The CDR3 loop reads CASSLAGQPGELFF. CDR3 DNA: TGTGCCAGCAGCTTAGCGGGACAGCCCGGGGAGCTGTTTTTT.